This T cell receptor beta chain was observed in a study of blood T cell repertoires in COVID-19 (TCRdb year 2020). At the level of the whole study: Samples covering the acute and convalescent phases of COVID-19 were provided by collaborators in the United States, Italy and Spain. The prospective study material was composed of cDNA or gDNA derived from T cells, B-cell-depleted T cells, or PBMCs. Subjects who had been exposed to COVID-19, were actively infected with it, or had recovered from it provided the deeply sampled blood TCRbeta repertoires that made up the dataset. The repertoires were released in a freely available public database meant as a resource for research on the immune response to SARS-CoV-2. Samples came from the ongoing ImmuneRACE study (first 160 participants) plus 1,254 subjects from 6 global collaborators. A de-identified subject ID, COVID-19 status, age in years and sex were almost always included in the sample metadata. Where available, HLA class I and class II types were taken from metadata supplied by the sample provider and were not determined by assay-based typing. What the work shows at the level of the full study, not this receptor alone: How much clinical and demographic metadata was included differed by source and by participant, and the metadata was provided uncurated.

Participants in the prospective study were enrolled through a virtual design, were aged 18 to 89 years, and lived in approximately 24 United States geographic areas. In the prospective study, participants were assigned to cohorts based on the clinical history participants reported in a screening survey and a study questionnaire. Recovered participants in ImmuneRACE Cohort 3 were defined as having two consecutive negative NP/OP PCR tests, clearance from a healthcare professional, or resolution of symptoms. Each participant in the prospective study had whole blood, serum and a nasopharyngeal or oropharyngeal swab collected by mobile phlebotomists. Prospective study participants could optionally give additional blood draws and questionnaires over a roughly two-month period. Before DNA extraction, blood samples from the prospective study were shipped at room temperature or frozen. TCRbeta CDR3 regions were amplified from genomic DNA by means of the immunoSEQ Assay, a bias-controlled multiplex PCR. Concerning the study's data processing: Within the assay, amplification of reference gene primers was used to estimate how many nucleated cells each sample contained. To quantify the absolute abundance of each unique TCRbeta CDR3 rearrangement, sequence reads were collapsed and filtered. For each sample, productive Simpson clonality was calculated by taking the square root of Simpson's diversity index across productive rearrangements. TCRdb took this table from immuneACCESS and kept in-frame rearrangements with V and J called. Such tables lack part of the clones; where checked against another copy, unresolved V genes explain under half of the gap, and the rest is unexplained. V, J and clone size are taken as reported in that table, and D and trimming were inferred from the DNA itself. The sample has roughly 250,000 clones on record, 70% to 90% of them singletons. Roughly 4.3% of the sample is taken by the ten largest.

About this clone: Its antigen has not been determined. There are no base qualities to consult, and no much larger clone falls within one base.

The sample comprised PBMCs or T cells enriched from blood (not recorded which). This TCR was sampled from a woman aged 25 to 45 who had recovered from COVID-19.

The CDR3: CASSGKMGDRRSGANVLTF. DNA sequence: TGTGCCAGCAGCGGTAAGATGGGGGACAGACGCTCTGGGGCCAACGTCCTGACTTTC. The chain is assembled from TRBV7-9 and TRBJ2-6; 7 central nucleotides agree with TRBD1. The germline V gene encodes CDR1 SEHNR and CDR2 FQNEAQ (reference sequence). Relative to germline, V is missing 5 bases and J is missing 0 bases, with 13 bases of the junction outside any gene match. From cysteine to phenylalanine, the CDR3 is 19 amino acids long. The sequence is cut down to CDR3 DNA, 57 bases in frame from base 1.